The 2 T cell receptor beta chains given below trace back to one sample, sequenced in a study of post-analysis software for immune sequencing data (dated by TCRdb to between 2015 and 2016). The research as a whole found: A few TRBV segments, including TRBV5-6, TRBV5-1 and TRBV20-1, were significantly more frequent in patients than controls.

These receptors have no identified antigens. Libraries came from PCR. This sample was sequenced with an Illumina HiSeq 2500. Unique molecular identifiers were incorporated into TCR beta cDNA libraries to reduce PCR and sequencing biases. Using fastp at Q25 and MiXCR, TCRdb reprocessed the public reads and kept productive beta chains. Records with the same CDR3 protein are collapsed into one entry carrying the most frequent genes and DNA. The sample table lists around 710,000 distinct CDR3 sequences, under 60% of them with a count of one. The ten largest clonotypes hold just under 5% of the sample. Sequenced sample: blood. Receptors were obtained from a girl under 18 with multiple sclerosis.

The count of this clonotype is one. The V gene is TRBV30, the J gene TRBJ2-5; 11 nucleotides agree with TRBD2. J was trimmed by 0 bases and V by 4 bases; bases with no gene match: 10. This CDR3 spans 17 amino acids. Per germline, CDR1 GTSNPN and CDR2 SVGIG (reference sequence). Here the CDR3 reads CAWTSSRTSGYQETQYF. CDR3 nucleotide sequence: TGTGCCTGGACCTCCTCCAGGACTAGCGGGTACCAAGAGACCCAGTACTTC.

The chain is built from TRBV6-5 and TRBJ2-7, with TRBD1 matching 8 bases. Germline-derived CDR1 and CDR2 are MNHEY and SVGAGI. Unmatched junction bases numbered 14, after V lost 2 bases and J lost 5 bases. The CDR3 consists of 17 residues. CDR3 sequence: CASSYRNRGASSHEQYF. The CDR3 nucleotides read TGTGCCAGCAGTTACCGGAACAGGGGGGCGTCTTCCCACGAGCAGTACTTC.